The rows below give T cell receptor beta chains drawn from one sample of a study of neurological immune-mediated disorders. Via MiXCR, TCRdb re-called the 5' RACE reads, giving one row per CDR3 protein. This table has around 60,000 distinct CDR3 sequences, about 3.2% appearing once. Sequencing was carried out using PBMCs. These receptors all stem from a woman in her sixties or seventies with multiple sclerosis. CDR3s include the opening cysteine and the closing phenylalanine or tryptophan. The D gene is left open where the match is weak. Size is stated as how often the clone was seen (once, few, many) or a class if it is expanded.

CDR3 DNA: TGTGCCAGCAGCCCCCAAAAGGTCCATCCCTACGAGCAGTACTTC
CDR3 protein: CASSPQKVHPYEQYF
V gene: TRBV3-1
clone size: many
J gene: TRBJ2-7
D gene: NA

CDR3 DNA: TGCGCCAGCAGCTTCCTCCCGGGGGCTTACGAGCAGTACTTC
CDR3 protein: CASSFLPGAYEQYF
V gene: TRBV5-1
clone size: few
J gene: TRBJ2-7
D gene: NA

CDR3 DNA: TGCGCCAGCAGCCTCGGGACCGTCGAGGGGATGGGGCAGTTCTTC
CDR3 protein: CASSLGTVEGMGQFF
V gene: TRBV5-1
clone size: many
J gene: TRBJ2-1
D gene: NA

CDR3 DNA: TGCGCCAGCAGCTTGGAGGGAGATACGCAGTATTTT
CDR3 protein: CASSLEGDTQYF
V gene: TRBV5-1
clone size: many
J gene: TRBJ2-3
D gene: NA

CDR3 DNA: TGCGCCAGCAGCTTGGAGGCGGGCGGAATCTCCTACGAGCAGTACTTC
CDR3 protein: CASSLEAGGISYEQYF
V gene: TRBV5-1
clone size: many
J gene: TRBJ2-7
D gene: NA

CDR3 DNA: TGCAGTGCTAGAACACGATCGGTCAGGGGTAGTCAGCCCCAGCATTTT
CDR3 protein: CSARTRSVRGSQPQHF
V gene: TRBV20-1
clone size: many
J gene: TRBJ1-5
D gene: NA

CDR3 DNA: TGTGCCAGCAGGGGGGCTGGAATCGGGGAGCTGTTTTTT
CDR3 protein: CASRGAGIGELFF
V gene: TRBV12-3/TRBV12-4
clone size: many
J gene: TRBJ2-2
D gene: NA

CDR3 DNA: TGCGCCAGCAGCCAACAGGTACGGGGACAAGAGACCCAGTACTTC
CDR3 protein: CASSQQVRGQETQYF
V gene: TRBV4-1
clone size: many
J gene: TRBJ2-5
D gene: NA

CDR3 DNA: TGCGCCAGTCGGACTAGCGGGGTGAACACCGGGGAGCTGTTTTTT
CDR3 protein: CASRTSGVNTGELFF
V gene: TRBV5-1
clone size: many
J gene: TRBJ2-2
D gene: TRBD2

CDR3 DNA: TGCAGTGCTCATCACCGGGACAGGCTATACGAGCAGTACTTC
CDR3 protein: CSAHHRDRLYEQYF
V gene: TRBV20-1
clone size: many
J gene: TRBJ2-7
D gene: TRBD1

CDR3 DNA: TGTGCCAGCAGCTCAATCATGGGGCAGGCATATGAAAAACTGTTTTTT
CDR3 protein: CASSSIMGQAYEKLFF
V gene: TRBV27
clone size: medium-sized
J gene: TRBJ1-4
D gene: NA